These 24 T cell receptor beta chains originate from one sample sequenced in a study of identical twins. MiXCR was run by TCRdb on the 5' RACE reads, yielding one entry per CDR3 protein. The table has more than 400,000 distinct CDR3 sequences, 15% seen once. These data also formed part of another study, on yellow fever vaccine responses in identical twins.

The sequenced sample consisted of CD4+ T cells sorted from blood. The origin of the receptors is a woman aged 18-30 years in good health.

This chain connects TRBV28 to TRBJ1-5; the D is unclear. The ends were cut back, 0 bases at V and 3 bases at J, with 6 bases in the middle. The CDR3 totals 14 residues. The V gene's germline CDR1 is MDHEN and CDR2 SYDVKM. The CDR3 protein is CASSLWQVNQPQHF. In DNA, the CDR3 is TGTGCCAGCAGTTTATGGCAGGTCAATCAGCCCCAGCATTTT.

The chain joins TRBV7-9 to TRBJ2-5, with 11 bases fitting TRBD2. The J segment lost 1 base and the V segment lost 5 bases, leaving 3 bases of the junction unmatched. The CDR3 length is 15 residues. Germline V gene lookup returns CDR1 SEHNR and CDR2 FQNEAQ (reference sequence). The CDR3 DNA sequence: TGTGCCAGCAGCGTTGGGACTAGCGGCCAAGAGACCCAGTACTTC. This sequence encodes CASSVGTSGQETQYF.

In this sample, this clonotype turned up a few times. The V call is TRBV4-1, the J call TRBJ2-7; the D gene is possibly TRBD1 (5 bases). Trimming removed 0 bases at V and 6 bases at J, with 21 bases between. This CDR3 comprises 17 residues. Germline V gives CDR1 MGHRA, CDR2 YSYEKL. The CDR3 DNA sequence: TGCGCCAGCAGCCAAGACTTGGGGCCAATTAGGGGTCTCGAGCAGTACTTC. Translated: CASSQDLGPIRGLEQYF.

This clonotype was found a few times. The CDR3 is CASSQVRGGGELFF. The CDR3 DNA reads TGCGCCAGCAGCCAAGTTCGTGGGGGCGGGGAGCTGTTTTTT. The chain links TRBV4-1 to TRBJ2-2; the D call may be TRBD1 or TRBD2 (5 bases each). CDR3 length equals 14 residues. The V gene's germline CDR1 is MGHRA and CDR2 YSYEKL. V shed 1 base and J shed 7 bases, with 10 bases lying between them.

This clonotype was counted a single time. The CDR3 protein is CASSESPGRTGELFF. CDR3 sequence (DNA): TGCGCCAGCAGTGAGTCTCCGGGGAGAACCGGGGAGCTGTTTTTT. The chain uses TRBV10-1 and TRBJ2-2; D might be TRBD2 (5 bases). The germline V and J ends were trimmed by 0 bases and 5 bases, with 10 bases remaining between them. Germline V CDR1 and CDR2: WNHNN, SYGVQD (reference sequence). The CDR3 extends over 15 amino acids.

The sample holds a few counts of this clonotype. The chain combines TRBV12-3 or TRBV12-4 with TRBJ2-1, with 8 bases identical to TRBD2. This CDR3 spans 13 amino acids. V lost 5 bases, J lost 8 bases, and 5 bases stayed unmatched. In DNA form, the CDR3 reads TGTGCCAGCAGTGGCGGGGGGACTTATGAGCAGTTCTTC. This sequence encodes CASSGGGTYEQFF.

This clonotype was observed a handful of times. The chain combines TRBV20-1 with TRBJ2-1, with a tentative D call TRBD2 (6 bases). CDR1 and CDR2 from the germline V gene are DFQATT and SNEGSKA (reference sequence). The CDR3 totals 13 residues. V dropped 5 bases and J dropped 9 bases, with 17 bases sitting between them. CDR3 amino acids: CSAGSGPFGEQFF. The CDR3 DNA reads as TGCAGTGCTGGTAGCGGTCCCTTCGGTGAGCAGTTCTTC.

This clonotype has just a few counts. This rearrangement joins TRBV20-1 to TRBJ2-7; TRBD1 aligns across 10 bases. Germline CDR1 is DFQATT and CDR2 is SNEGSKA (reference sequence). The CDR3 runs to 13 residues. Trimming cost V 4 bases and J 4 bases; bases outside gene matches: 4. CDR3 sequence (DNA): TGCAGTGCTATTAGACAGGGGGCATACGAGCAGTACGTC. It encodes CSAIRQGAYEQYV.

The rearrangement uses TRBV7-6 and TRBJ2-5; D remains unclear. The germline V and J ends were trimmed by 3 bases and 2 bases, with 13 bases remaining between them. The CDR3 consists of 15 residues. Germline assignment: CDR1 SGHVS and CDR2 FNYEAQ. CDR3 coding DNA: TGTGCCAGCAGCTTCGCAATCTACCAGCAAGAGACCCAGTACTTC. Protein sequence: CASSFAIYQQETQYF.

The chain couples TRBV2 to TRBJ2-2; 12 nucleotides agree with TRBD2. The CDR3 loop spans 16 amino acids. With V trimmed by 5 bases and J by 5 bases, 6 bases remained unmatched. Per the germline V gene, CDR1 is SNHLY and CDR2 is FYNNEI. The CDR3 spells CASSKLAGGWTGELFF. The CDR3 DNA follows: TGTGCCAGCAGTAAACTAGCGGGAGGTTGGACCGGGGAGCTGTTTTTT.

In its sample, this clonotype was seen many times. The rearrangement links TRBV6-2 or TRBV6-3 to TRBJ1-1; D is unclear. The CDR3 spans 13 residues. Trimming pared 6 bases from V and 0 bases from J, leaving 8 bases between. The germline V gene encodes CDR1 MNHEY and CDR2 SVGEGT. Here the CDR3 DNA reads TGTGCCAGCAGACGGAGCATGAACACTGAAGCTTTCTTT. It is translated as CASRRSMNTEAFF.

The chain recombines TRBV28 with TRBJ2-1; 8 nucleotides agree with TRBD1. This CDR3 comprises 16 residues. Losses at the gene ends were 7 bases for V and 7 bases for J; bases not matched to a gene: 15. The germline gives CDR1 MDHEN, CDR2 SYDVKM. CDR3 loop: CASNPAGTGIVNEQFF. CDR3 in DNA: TGTGCCAGCAACCCGGCGGGGACAGGTATTGTAAATGAGCAGTTCTTC.

This clonotype was found many times. V and J are TRBV10-3 and TRBJ2-3; 14 nucleotides agree with TRBD2. The V and J ends lost 7 bases and 5 bases, in that order; junction bases with no gene match: 8. Looked up from germline, CDR1 is ENHRY and CDR2 is SYGVKD. The CDR3 covers 16 residues. The CDR3 protein is CAITATSGGAEDTQYF. The CDR3 DNA sequence: TGTGCCATCACCGCGACTAGCGGGGGGGCCGAAGATACGCAGTATTTT.

This clonotype was counted a few times. V is TRBV6-1 and J is TRBJ1-6; D remains ambiguous. This CDR3 has 16 residues. Germline V gene sequence: CDR1 MNHNS, CDR2 SASEGT. Trimming cost V 6 bases and J 3 bases, with 15 bases left between them. In nucleotides, the CDR3 is TGTGCCAGCAGACCCCCGGAGGCCGGCTATAATTCACCCCTCCACTTT. It codes for CASRPPEAGYNSPLHF.

The V call is TRBV2, the J call TRBJ2-5, with 12 positions matching TRBD2. The trim removed 4 bases at V and 9 bases at J, leaving 9 bases unmatched. The germline V gene has CDR1 SNHLY and CDR2 FYNNEI. This CDR3 comprises 15 residues. CDR3 amino acids: CASSGSTSGGWAQYF. CDR3 coding DNA: TGTGCCAGCAGTGGATCGACTAGCGGGGGATGGGCCCAGTACTTC.

This clonotype has a count of ten or more. The V gene is TRBV5-1, the J gene TRBJ2-3, with TRBD1 matching over 7 bases. V dropped 4 bases and J dropped 2; count of bases not matched to a gene: 13. The CDR3 sequence is 17 residues long. CDR1 is SGHRS and CDR2 is YFSETQ in the germline V gene. The DNA for the CDR3 is TGCGCCAGCAGCCAATTCGACAGGGTAGTACTCACAGATACGCAGTATTTT. This encodes CASSQFDRVVLTDTQYF.

This clonotype has only a few counts. The chain recombines TRBV18 with TRBJ2-7, with TRBD2 identical over 12 bases. J gave up 4 bases and V 6 bases, and 7 bases lay outside the gene matches. Germline CDR1 is KGHSH and CDR2 is LQKENI. CDR3 length: 15 amino acids. The CDR3 nucleotides read TGTGCCAGCTCCCCAACTAGCGGGGGGAATTACGAGCAGTACGTC. As protein: CASSPTSGGNYEQYV.

This clonotype was detected a few times. The rearrangement links TRBV12-3 or TRBV12-4 to TRBJ2-5; a possible D gene is TRBD2 (6 bases). The CDR3 length is 16 residues. The ends were cut back, 5 bases at V and 0 bases at J, with 16 bases in the middle. The CDR3 protein is CASSPPRGRDQETQYF. The CDR3 nucleotides read TGTGCCAGCAGTCCCCCCCGGGGGAGAGACCAAGAGACCCAGTACTTC.

The CDR3 sequence is CASSRDRLDPYEQYF. CDR3 nucleotides: TGTGCCAGCTCAAGGGACAGGCTCGACCCATACGAGCAGTACTTC. V is TRBV18 and J is TRBJ2-7, with TRBD1 matching over 8 bases. CDR1 KGHSH and CDR2 LQKENI come from the germline V gene. V was clipped by 5 bases and J by 4 bases; unmatched bases: 10. CDR3 length: 15 amino acids.

There are a few counts of this clonotype. The chain joins TRBV28 to TRBJ2-5, with D unresolved. V was clipped by 7 bases and J by 5 bases, with 11 bases between them. The CDR3 length is 12 residues. Germline V gene data show CDR1 as MDHEN and CDR2 as SYDVKM. This CDR3 is CASISPGETQYF. The CDR3 nucleotides read TGTGCCAGCATCTCACCTGGGGAGACCCAGTACTTC.

The chain is built from TRBV20-1 and TRBJ2-1, with 10 bases lining up with TRBD1. V lost 0 bases, J lost 5 bases, and 7 bases stayed unmatched. The CDR3 sequence is 16 residues long. The germline V gene has CDR1 DFQATT and CDR2 SNEGSKA (reference sequence). The CDR3 DNA follows: TGCAGTGCTAGAGAACGGGGACAGGGGTGGGACAATGAGCAGTTCTTC. Its protein is CSARERGQGWDNEQFF.

This clonotype was detected only a few times. The rearrangement links TRBV28 to TRBJ2-3; no clear D. Germline CDR1 and CDR2: MDHEN and SYDVKM. Trimming pared 5 bases from V and 6 bases from J, leaving 15 bases between. The CDR3 has 14 residues. This CDR3 reads CASSRDTPSDTQYF. The CDR3 DNA sequence: TGTGCCAGCAGTAGAGACACACCGTCGGATACGCAGTATTTT.

The rearrangement uses TRBV3-1 and TRBJ2-5; no reliable D call. Per germline, CDR1 LGHDT and CDR2 YNNKEL (reference sequence). The CDR3 sequence is 14 residues long. Deletions cut 3 bases from V and 4 bases from J, with 12 bases between. CDR3 sequence (DNA): TGTGCCAGCAGCCAGGCCCAGGATCGAGAGACCCAGTACTTC. As protein: CASSQAQDRETQYF.

This clonotype came up a few times. The V call is TRBV3-1, the J call TRBJ2-5, with unresolved D. Germline values: CDR1 LGHDT, CDR2 YNNKEL (reference sequence). Trimming shortened V by 6 bases and J by 4 bases, and 12 bases separated the two germline ends. The CDR3 length is 13 residues. CDR3 sequence: CASRLTLTETQYF. CDR3 sequence (DNA): TGTGCCAGCAGATTGACCCTAACAGAGACCCAGTACTTC.